The 3 T cell receptor beta chains given below trace back to one sample, sequenced in a study of shared clonotypes between healthy human individuals. Using immunoSEQ multiplex PCR, the repertoire was profiled, and TCRdb retains in-frame clones only, with some absent. The sample contains millions of clones, roughly nine tenths of which appear only once. The sequenced material came from naive CD4+ T cells sorted from blood. Stated subset: CD45RA+ positively selected. The receptors come from a man aged 18 to 35 in good health.

The chain combines TRBV28 with TRBJ1-2; D gene uncertain. CDR3 length: 14 residues. Trimming removed 5 bases from V and 8 bases from J, with 18 bases in between. Germline V gene data show CDR1 as MDHEN and CDR2 as SYDVKM. CDR3 sequence: CASSVTGPRVGYTF. The CDR3 DNA is TGTGCCAGCAGTGTAACCGGGCCTCGCGTAGGCTACACCTTC.

The rearrangement joins TRBV9 to TRBJ2-2, with 8 bases matching TRBD2. Germline assignment: CDR1 SGDLS and CDR2 YYNGEE. Trimming cost V 0 bases and J 0 bases; bases outside gene matches: 4. The CDR3 sequence is 17 residues long. The CDR3: CASSVDGGGPNTGELFF. The CDR3 DNA is TGTGCCAGCAGCGTAGATGGCGGGGGGCCGAACACCGGGGAGCTGTTTTTT.

Concerning this clone itself: Other DNA sequences in this specimen translate into the identical CDR3. The rearrangement links TRBV7-2 to TRBJ1-6, with no clear D. The V end was cut by 1 base, the J end by 0 bases, with 7 bases between. The length of the CDR3 is 16 residues. Germline values: CDR1 SGHTA, CDR2 FQGNSA. The CDR3 DNA is TGTGCCAGCAGCTTAGTTGGAAGCTCCTATAATTCACCCCTCCACTTT. This codes for CASSLVGSSYNSPLHF.